This T cell receptor beta chain was recorded in a study of human T cells and chemical hapten exposure. Findings of the study overall: TCRs exceeding 1 in 1000 frequency stayed unchanged with DPC sensitization.

In its sample, this clonotype was seen many times. What it recognizes is unknown. There are 12 residues in the CDR3. V was pared by 5 bases and J by 6 bases, with 10 bases between. The germline V gene has CDR1 MNHNY and CDR2 SVGAGI (reference sequence). Using its own MiXCR run on the RACE reads, TCRdb lists one record per CDR3 protein. The sample holds roughly 380,000 distinct CDR3 sequences; 5% to 6.5% are singletons and the top ten take around 2.6%. This sample's time point: pre-sensitization, week 0. Regarding treatment: therapeutic diphenylcyclopropenone sensitization with weekly scalp DPC. The sequences come from whole blood, collected in connection with sensitization to the hapten diphenylcyclopropenone (DPC). This chain joins TRBV6-6 and TRBJ1-1; no firm D call. The clonotype was recovered from a woman between 45 and 65 years old with alopecia areata. Some clones in this sample may be carry-over from other donors' samples. This chain's CDR3 is CASSRNAPEAFF. Here the CDR3 DNA reads TGTGCCAGCAGTCGGAACGCCCCTGAAGCTTTCTTT.